Listed below are T cell receptor beta chains from one sample, sequenced in a study of cytomegalovirus exposure and HLA in healthy donors. Repertoires were generated with immunoSEQ multiplex PCR, while TCRdb's copy carries only in-frame clones and drops some. Here the sample spans roughly 56,000 clones, approximately 94% being singletons. The sequenced material came from PBMCs. These receptors all stem from a man between 18 and 29 years old in good health and CMV-seronegative. Both conserved end residues are part of each CDR3. A D gene is named only where the DNA matches it firmly. Clone size is given for some rows only: seen once, a few or many times, or a class if the clone is expanded.

NA TRBJ1-5 TRBV5-8 NA CASSLLPENQPQHF TGTGCCAGCAGCTTACTCCCTGAAAATCAGCCCCAGCATTTT
TRBD1 TRBJ1-2 TRBV5-4 NA CASSLETGARGYTF TGTGCCAGCAGCTTGGAGACAGGGGCGCGAGGCTACACCTTC
NA TRBJ2-1 TRBV4-1 NA CASSRDTPADNEQFF TGCGCCAGCAGCCGAGACACCCCAGCGGACAATGAGCAGTTCTTC
NA TRBJ1-5 TRBV5-4 once CASSLDYGQPQHF TGTGCCAGCAGCTTGGACTACGGTCAGCCCCAGCATTTT
NA TRBJ1-1 TRBV21-1 NA CASSKEQTGGKTAAFF TGTGCCAGCAGCAAAGAACAGACCGGGGGGAAAACTGCAGCTTTCTTT
TRBD2 TRBJ2-3 TRBV28 NA CASSRGLAGSTDTQYF TGTGCCAGCAGTCGCGGACTAGCGGGGAGCACAGATACGCAGTATTTT
NA TRBJ1-5 TRBV7-2 once CASSPTGVQPQHF TGTGCCAGCAGCCCCACGGGTGTTCAGCCCCAGCATTTT
NA TRBJ1-1 TRBV4-3 NA CASTSGTEAFF TGCGCCAGCACTTCGGGCACTGAAGCTTTCTTT
TRBD1 TRBJ2-7 TRBV12-5 few CASGLVPRGWPYEQYF TGTGCTAGTGGTTTGGTACCCAGGGGGTGGCCCTACGAGCAGTACTTC
TRBD2 TRBJ2-1 TRBV7-2 NA CASGRLLAGPYNEQFF TGTGCCAGCGGCCGTTTGTTAGCGGGACCCTACAATGAGCAGTTCTTC
NA TRBJ1-1 TRBV7-2 NA CASSIRATGNTEAFF TGTGCCAGCAGCATTAGAGCCACAGGGAACACTGAAGCTTTCTTT
NA TRBJ2-1 TRBV6-4 NA CASSDGSYNEQFF TGTGCCAGCAGTGACGGTAGCTACAATGAGCAGTTCTTC
NA TRBJ1-1 TRBV6-5 once CASSPGTEAFF TGTGCCAGCAGTCCGGGGACTGAAGCTTTCTTT
NA TRBJ1-2 TRBV10-3 NA CAISESAAANYGYTF TGTGCCATCAGTGAGTCGGCGGCAGCTAACTATGGCTACACCTTC
NA TRBJ2-1 TRBV4-3 NA CASSQGAIGSYNEQFF TGCGCCAGCAGCCAAGGCGCTATCGGCTCCTACAATGAGCAGTTCTTC
NA TRBJ2-5 TRBV7-9 once CASSLSVPVQETQYF TGTGCCAGCAGCTTATCGGTTCCGGTGCAAGAGACCCAGTACTTC
NA TRBJ2-2 TRBV7-9 NA CASSLNPAGRQGGTGELFF TGTGCCAGCAGCTTAAATCCTGCGGGACGGCAGGGGGGCACCGGGGAGCTGTTTTTT
NA TRBJ2-5 TRBV7-6 NA CASSYGGQNQETQYF TGTGCCAGCAGCTATGGAGGACAGAATCAAGAGACCCAGTACTTC
TRBD2 TRBJ2-1 TRBV2 NA CASSEPYEREVYNEQFF TGTGCCAGCAGTGAACCTTATGAGCGGGAGGTATACAATGAGCAGTTCTTC
TRBD2 TRBJ2-7 TRBV27 NA CASSFRLAGDWSYEQYF TGTGCCAGCAGTTTTAGGCTAGCGGGAGATTGGTCCTACGAGCAGTACTTC
NA TRBJ1-1 TRBV28 NA CVRTEMNTEAFF TGTGTACGGACAGAGATGAACACTGAAGCTTTCTTT